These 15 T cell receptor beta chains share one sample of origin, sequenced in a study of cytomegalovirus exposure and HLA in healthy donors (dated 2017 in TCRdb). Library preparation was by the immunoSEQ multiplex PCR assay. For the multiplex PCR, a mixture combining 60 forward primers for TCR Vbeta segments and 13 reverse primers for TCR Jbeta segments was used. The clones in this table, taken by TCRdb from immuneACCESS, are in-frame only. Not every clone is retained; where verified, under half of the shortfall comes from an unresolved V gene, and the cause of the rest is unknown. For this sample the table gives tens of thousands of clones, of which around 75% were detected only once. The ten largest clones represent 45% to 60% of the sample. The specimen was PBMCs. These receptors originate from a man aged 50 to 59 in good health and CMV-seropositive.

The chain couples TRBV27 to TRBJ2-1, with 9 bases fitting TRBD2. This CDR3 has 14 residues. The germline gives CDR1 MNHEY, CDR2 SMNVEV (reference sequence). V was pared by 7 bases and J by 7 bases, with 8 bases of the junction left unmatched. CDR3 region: CASTPSGKRNEQFF. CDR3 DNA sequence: TGTGCCAGCACCCCTAGCGGGAAAAGGAATGAGCAGTTCTTC.

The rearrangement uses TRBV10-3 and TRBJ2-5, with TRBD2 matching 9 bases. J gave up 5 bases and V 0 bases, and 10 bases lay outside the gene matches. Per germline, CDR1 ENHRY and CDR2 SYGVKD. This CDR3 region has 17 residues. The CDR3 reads CAISESYSGRISETQYF. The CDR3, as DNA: TGTGCCATCAGTGAGTCGTATAGCGGGAGAATTTCGGAGACCCAGTACTTC.

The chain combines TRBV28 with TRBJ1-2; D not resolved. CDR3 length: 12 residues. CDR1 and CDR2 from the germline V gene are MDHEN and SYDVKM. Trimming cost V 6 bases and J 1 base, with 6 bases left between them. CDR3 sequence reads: CASRSVNYGYTF. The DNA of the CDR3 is TGTGCCAGCAGATCAGTTAACTATGGCTACACCTTC.

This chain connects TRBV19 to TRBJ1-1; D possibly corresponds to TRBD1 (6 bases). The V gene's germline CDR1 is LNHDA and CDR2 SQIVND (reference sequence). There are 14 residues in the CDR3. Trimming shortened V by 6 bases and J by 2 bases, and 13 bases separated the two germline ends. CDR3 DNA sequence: TGTGCCAGTAGCGGGGGGGGCGTCAACACTGAAGCTTTCTTT. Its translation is CASSGGGVNTEAFF.

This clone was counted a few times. The CDR3 DNA reads as TGTGCCAGCAAACCAACAGGGGCCGTAACCTACGAGCAGTACTTC. It specifies CASKPTGAVTYEQYF. The J gene is TRBJ2-7, the V gene TRBV6-5, with 7 positions matching TRBD1. This CDR3 contains 15 residues. V dropped 7 bases and J dropped 2; count of bases not matched to a gene: 11. Germline lookup yields CDR1 MNHEY and CDR2 SVGAGI.

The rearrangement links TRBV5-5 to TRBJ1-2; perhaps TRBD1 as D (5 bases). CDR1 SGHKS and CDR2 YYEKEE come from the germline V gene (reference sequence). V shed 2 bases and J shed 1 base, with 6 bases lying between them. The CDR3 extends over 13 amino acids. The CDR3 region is CASSLGDNYGYTF. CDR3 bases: TGTGCCAGCAGCTTAGGGGATAACTATGGCTACACCTTC.

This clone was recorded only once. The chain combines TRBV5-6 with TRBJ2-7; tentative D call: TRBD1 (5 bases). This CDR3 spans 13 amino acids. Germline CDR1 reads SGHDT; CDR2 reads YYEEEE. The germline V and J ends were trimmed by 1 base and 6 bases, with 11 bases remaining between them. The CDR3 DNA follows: TGTGCCAGCAGCTTGTTGTCAGGGCTCGAGCAGTACTTC. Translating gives CASSLLSGLEQYF.

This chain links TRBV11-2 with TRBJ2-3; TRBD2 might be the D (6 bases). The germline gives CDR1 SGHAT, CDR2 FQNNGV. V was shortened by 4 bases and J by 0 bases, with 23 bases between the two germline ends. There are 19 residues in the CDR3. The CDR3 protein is CASSSTGTVGLRSTDTQYF. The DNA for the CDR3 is TGTGCCAGCAGCTCCACCGGGACGGTGGGACTTCGTAGCACAGATACGCAGTATTTT.

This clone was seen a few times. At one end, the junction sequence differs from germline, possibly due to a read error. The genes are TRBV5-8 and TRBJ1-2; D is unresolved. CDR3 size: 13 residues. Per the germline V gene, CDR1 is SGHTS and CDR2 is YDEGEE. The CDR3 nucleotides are TGTGACAGCAGCTTGCGGGAGGCCCCTGGCTACACCTTC. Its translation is CDSSLREAPGYTF.

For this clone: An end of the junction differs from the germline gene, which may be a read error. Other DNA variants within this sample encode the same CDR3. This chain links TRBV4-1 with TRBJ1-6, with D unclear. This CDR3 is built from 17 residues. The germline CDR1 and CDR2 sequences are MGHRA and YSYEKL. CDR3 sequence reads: CASSQGSADSYNSPLHF. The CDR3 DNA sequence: TGCGCCAGCAGCCAAGGAAGTGCAGACTCCTATAATTCCCCCCTCCACTTT.

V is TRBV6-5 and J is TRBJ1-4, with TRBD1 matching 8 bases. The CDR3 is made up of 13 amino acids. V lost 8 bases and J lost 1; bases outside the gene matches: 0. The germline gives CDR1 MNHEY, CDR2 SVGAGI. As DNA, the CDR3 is TGTGCCAGCGGACAGGGAACTAATGAAAAACTGTTTTTT. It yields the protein CASGQGTNEKLFF.

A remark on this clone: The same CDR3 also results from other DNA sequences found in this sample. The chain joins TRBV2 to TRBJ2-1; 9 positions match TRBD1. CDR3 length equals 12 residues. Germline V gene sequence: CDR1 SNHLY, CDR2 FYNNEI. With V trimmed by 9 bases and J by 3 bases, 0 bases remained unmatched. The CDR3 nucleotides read TGTGCCAGGGGACAGGGCTACAATGAGCAGTTCTTC. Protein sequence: CARGQGYNEQFF.

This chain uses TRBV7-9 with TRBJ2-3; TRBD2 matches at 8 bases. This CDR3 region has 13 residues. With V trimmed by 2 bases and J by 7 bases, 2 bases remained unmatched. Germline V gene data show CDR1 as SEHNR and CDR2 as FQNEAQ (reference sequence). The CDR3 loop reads CASSLSSGNTQYF. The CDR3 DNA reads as TGTGCCAGCAGCTTAAGTAGCGGGAATACGCAGTATTTT. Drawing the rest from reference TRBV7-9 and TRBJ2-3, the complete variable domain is DTGVSQNPRHKITKRGQNVTFRCDPISEHNRLYWYRQTLGQGPEFLTYFQNEAQLEKSRLLSDRFSAERPKGSFSTLEIQRTEQGDSAMYLCASSLSSGNTQYFGPGTRLTVL.

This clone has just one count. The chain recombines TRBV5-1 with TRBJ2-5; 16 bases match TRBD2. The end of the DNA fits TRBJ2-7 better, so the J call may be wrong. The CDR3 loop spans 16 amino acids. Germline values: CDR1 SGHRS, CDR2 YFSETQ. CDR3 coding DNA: TGCGCCAGCAGCTTCGGGACTAGCGGGGGGGCCTACGAGCAGTACTTC. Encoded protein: CASSFGTSGGAYEQYF.

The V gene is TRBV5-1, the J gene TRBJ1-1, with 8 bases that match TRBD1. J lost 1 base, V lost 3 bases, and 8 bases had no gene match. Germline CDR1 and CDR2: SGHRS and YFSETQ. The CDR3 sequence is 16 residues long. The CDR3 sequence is CASSSAGTGRNTEAFF. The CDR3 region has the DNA TGCGCCAGCAGCTCTGCGGGGACAGGCAGGAACACTGAAGCTTTCTTT. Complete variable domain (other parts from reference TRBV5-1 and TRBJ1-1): KAGVTQTPRYLIKTRGQQVTLSCSPISGHRSVSWYQQTPGQGLQFLFEYFSETQRNKGNFPGRFSGRQFSNSRSEMNVSTLELGDSALYLCASSSAGTGRNTEAFFGQGTRLTVV.